These 25 T cell receptor beta chains share one sample of origin, sequenced in a study of shared clonotypes between healthy human individuals. Method: immunoSEQ multiplex PCR; TCRdb's copy keeps in-frame clones and lacks some. This sample has approximately 1,500,000 clones, with around 95% found just once. Sample: naive CD4+ T cells sorted from blood. Documented subset: CD45RA+ positively selected. The receptors derive from a young man in good health.

V and J are TRBV15 and TRBJ1-5; 10 bases are a match to TRBD1. Germline-derived CDR1 and CDR2 are LNHNV and YYDKDF (reference sequence). The V gene end was trimmed by 5 bases and the J gene end by 6 bases; junction bases not matched to a gene: 7. The CDR3 runs 15 residues. The CDR3 region is CATSSGTGVVQPQHF. As DNA, the CDR3 is TGTGCCACCAGCTCCGGGACAGGGGTGGTTCAGCCCCAGCATTTT.

Points on this clone: The sample carries other DNA sequences with the same CDR3. This sequence joins TRBV18 and TRBJ2-7, with TRBD1 as a possible D gene (6 bases). CDR3 length: 13 residues. Trimming left V 6 bases short and J 0 bases short, with 9 bases between. CDR1 KGHSH and CDR2 LQKENI come from the germline V gene. The CDR3 DNA sequence: TGTGCCAGCTCCACAGGGAGCTCCTACGAGCAGTACTTC. It encodes CASSTGSSYEQYF.

J is TRBJ2-1 and V is TRBV6-6; 8 nucleotides agree with TRBD1. The CDR3 is made up of 12 amino acids. Germline V gene lookup returns CDR1 MNHNY and CDR2 SVGAGI (reference sequence). V shed 7 bases, J shed 8 bases, and the junction held 4 bases outside the gene matches. CDR3 region: CASTQDRDEQFF. The DNA of the CDR3 is TGTGCCAGCACCCAGGACAGGGATGAGCAGTTCTTC.

The J gene is TRBJ1-1, the V gene TRBV19; possible D gene TRBD1, 5 bases. Germline CDR1 and CDR2: LNHDA and SQIVND (reference sequence). The CDR3 is made up of 13 amino acids. Trimming stripped 2 bases from V and 5 bases from J, with 9 bases between. The CDR3 region has the DNA TGTGCCAGTAGTATATTGGGGGGAACTGAAGCTTTCTTT. This translates into CASSILGGTEAFF.

V usage is TRBV4-1 and J usage is TRBJ2-3, with 7 bases that match TRBD1. The length of the CDR3 is 18 residues. After removal of 0 bases from V and 4 bases from J, the junction contained 13 bases not matched to a gene. Germline V gene data show CDR1 as MGHRA and CDR2 as YSYEKL. In nucleotides, the CDR3 is TGCGCCAGCAGCCAAGAAGGGATGGGGACGCAGGGGGCAGATACGCAGTATTTT. This sequence encodes CASSQEGMGTQGADTQYF.

The genes are TRBV29-1 and TRBJ2-7, with a weak D call TRBD2 (5 bases). The CDR3 runs to 13 residues. Germline assignment: CDR1 SQVTM and CDR2 ANQGSEA. The V end lost 6 bases, the J end lost 6 bases, and 18 bases lay between the germline ends. The CDR3 reads CSVRTRLGVEQYF. The CDR3 nucleotides read TGCAGCGTCCGCACTAGATTGGGAGTCGAGCAGTACTTC.

This clone was found once. This chain uses TRBV6-4 with TRBJ2-1; possibly TRBD1 for D (7 bases). CDR1 MRHNA and CDR2 SNTAGT come from the germline V gene. The CDR3 runs to 15 residues. The ends were cut back, 4 bases at V and 3 bases at J, with 13 bases in the middle. CDR3: CASSAEGAIYNEQFF. For the CDR3, the DNA is TGTGCCAGCAGTGCGGAGGGGGCTATCTACAATGAGCAGTTCTTC.

J is TRBJ2-6 and V is TRBV7-2; D ambiguous. The CDR3 has 15 amino acids. The ends were cut back, 6 bases at V and 0 bases at J, with 9 bases in the middle. CDR1 SGHTA and CDR2 FQGNSA come from the germline V gene. CDR3 nucleotide sequence: TGTGCCAGCAGTCGAACTCACTCTGGGGCCAACGTCCTGACTTTC. Amino acid sequence: CASSRTHSGANVLTF.

Notes on this clone: Other DNA sequences in this specimen translate into the identical CDR3. The genes are TRBV10-3 and TRBJ2-2; D perhaps matches TRBD2 (6 bases). In germline, CDR1 is ENHRY, CDR2 SYGVKD. The length of the CDR3 is 14 residues. The V gene lost 4 bases and the J gene lost 5 bases, with 11 bases spanning the gap. CDR3 amino acids: CAISGRGGTGELFF. The CDR3 nucleotides are TGTGCCATCAGTGGGAGGGGAGGAACCGGGGAGCTGTTTTTT.

This rearrangement joins TRBV18 to TRBJ2-1, with 7 bases aligning to TRBD2. The CDR3 extends over 17 amino acids. The trim removed 4 bases at V and 3 bases at J, leaving 12 bases unmatched. Germline V gives CDR1 KGHSH, CDR2 LQKENI. DNA of the CDR3: TGTGCCAGCTCACACAAATCGGCGGGAGCAGGCTACAATGAGCAGTTCTTC. As protein: CASSHKSAGAGYNEQFF.

The genes are TRBV29-1 and TRBJ1-3; a possible D gene is TRBD1 (5 bases). V lost 7 bases and J lost 4, with 14 bases in between. Germline loops: CDR1 SQVTM, CDR2 ANQGSEA. The CDR3 consists of 13 residues. CDR3 sequence: CSAGRRDGNTIYF. CDR3 nucleotide sequence: TGCAGCGCGGGGCGCAGGGACGGAAACACCATATATTTT.

This chain uses TRBV29-1 with TRBJ2-6, with TRBD1 matching 9 bases. The CDR3 sequence is 18 residues long. CDR1 is SQVTM and CDR2 is ANQGSEA in the germline V gene. The J segment lost 0 bases and the V segment lost 7 bases, leaving 13 bases of the junction unmatched. This chain's CDR3 is CSALGGTGSTSGANVLTF. The CDR3 region has the DNA TGCAGCGCCCTGGGTGGGACAGGGTCGACCTCTGGGGCCAACGTCCTGACTTTC.

This clone was detected once. The chain combines TRBV5-4 with TRBJ2-2, with 12 positions matching TRBD2. V lost 0 bases to trimming and J lost 5 bases; unmatched junction nucleotides: 5. Per germline, CDR1 SGHNT and CDR2 YYREEE (reference sequence). CDR3 length: 17 amino acids. The CDR3 coding sequence is TGTGCCAGCAGCTTGGAACTAGCGGGAGGAGGGACCGGGGAGCTGTTTTTT. Translation gives CASSLELAGGGTGELFF.

The CDR3 sequence is CASRDSSNTGELFF. CDR3 sequence (DNA): TGTGCCAGCAGGGACTCTTCGAACACCGGGGAGCTGTTTTTT. V usage is TRBV9 and J usage is TRBJ2-2; D perhaps matches TRBD2 (5 bases). The CDR3 has 14 residues. V was trimmed by 5 bases and J by 0 bases, leaving 8 bases between them. Germline CDR1 SGDLS, CDR2 YYNGEE.

V and J are TRBV6-1 and TRBJ2-7; 10 bases align to TRBD1. There are 15 residues in the CDR3. V gave up 6 bases and J gave up 5 bases; unmatched junction bases: 10. Germline CDR1 reads MNHNS; CDR2 reads SASEGT. CDR3 region: CASRRGDRGGDEQYF. The CDR3 nucleotides are TGTGCCAGCAGGAGGGGGGACAGGGGCGGCGACGAGCAGTACTTC.

A remark on this clone: One end of the junction does not line up with germline, which may come from a read error. This chain connects TRBV11-1 to TRBJ2-1; D call uncertain. Looked up from germline, CDR1 is SGHAT and CDR2 is FQDESV (reference sequence). The CDR3 has 15 amino acids. The CDR3 spells CASNLGRVPNNEQFF. CDR3 DNA: TGTGCCAGCAACTTAGGTAGGGTCCCGAACAATGAGCAGTTCTTC.

The rearrangement links TRBV5-1 to TRBJ2-3; 7 nucleotides agree with TRBD1. The junction had 7 bases not matched to a gene; V was cut back by 0 bases and J by 3 bases. CDR1 SGHRS and CDR2 YFSETQ come from the germline V gene. There are 16 residues in the CDR3. The CDR3 is CASSLEGALRTDTQYF. CDR3 in DNA: TGCGCCAGCAGCTTGGAGGGGGCTCTTCGGACAGATACGCAGTATTTT.

V gene TRBV28 combines with J gene TRBJ1-2; D ambiguous. The CDR3 spans 11 residues. V was shortened by 6 bases and J by 4 bases, with 6 bases between the two germline ends. The germline CDR1 and CDR2 sequences are MDHEN and SYDVKM. The chain's CDR3 is CASRGRYGYTF. The DNA for the CDR3 is TGTGCCAGCAGAGGACGCTATGGCTACACCTTC.

J is TRBJ2-1 and V is TRBV6-5; 7 bases are shared with TRBD1. Looked up from germline, CDR1 is MNHEY and CDR2 is SVGAGI. The CDR3 loop spans 15 amino acids. V trimming: 6 bases; J trimming: 1 base; junction bases outside the gene matches: 6. The CDR3 nucleotides read TGTGCCAGCAGCCGCGACAGGGTATCCTACAATGAGCAGTTCTTC. Translation: CASSRDRVSYNEQFF.

The chain couples TRBV6-6 to TRBJ2-7; 9 bases fit TRBD1. Germline V lookup: CDR1 MNHNY, CDR2 SVGAGI (reference sequence). J was trimmed by 3 bases and V by 6 bases; bases with no gene match: 6. The length of the CDR3 is 14 residues. The CDR3 protein is CASRRGTGRYEQYF. The DNA for the CDR3 is TGTGCCAGCAGGAGAGGGACAGGGCGCTACGAGCAGTACTTC.

This chain uses TRBV6-5 with TRBJ2-2; weak D call: TRBD1 (6 bases). Germline V CDR1 and CDR2: MNHEY, SVGAGI. Trimming shortened V by 7 bases and J by 4 bases, and 16 bases separated the two germline ends. The CDR3 is 15 residues long. The CDR3 DNA follows: TGTGCCAGCAACTCCCGGGACACCTTCACCGGGGAGCTGTTTTTT. Translated: CASNSRDTFTGELFF.

This rearrangement joins TRBV5-8 to TRBJ2-1, with 13 bases aligning to TRBD2. The CDR3 has 16 amino acids. With V trimmed by 2 bases and J by 8 bases, 7 bases remained unmatched. CDR1 and CDR2 from the germline V gene are SGHTS and YDEGEE. DNA for the CDR3: TGTGCCAGCAGCTTAGGAACTAGCGGGAGGGGGGATGAGCAGTTCTTC. This translates into CASSLGTSGRGDEQFF.

The chain recombines TRBV15 with TRBJ2-1, with D perhaps matching TRBD2 (5 bases). The CDR3 is made up of 18 amino acids. CDR1 and CDR2 (germline): LNHNV, YYDKDF (reference sequence). V was shortened by 0 bases and J by 6 bases, with 21 bases between the two germline ends. CDR3 residues: CATSRDPGAAGDGNEQFF. CDR3 DNA sequence: TGTGCCACCAGCAGAGATCCAGGAGCGGCCGGAGACGGCAATGAGCAGTTCTTC.

The rearrangement joins TRBV5-8 to TRBJ1-1; no reliable D call. Germline V lookup: CDR1 SGHTS, CDR2 YDEGEE. The germline V and J ends were trimmed by 5 bases and 1 base, with 15 bases remaining between them. The CDR3 covers 15 residues. The CDR3 sequence is CASSHARPKNTEAFF. In DNA form, the CDR3 reads TGTGCCAGCAGTCACGCTCGACCGAAGAACACTGAAGCTTTCTTT.

The V and J genes are TRBV5-6 and TRBJ1-3; D unclear. This CDR3 region has 15 residues. The germline V gene has CDR1 SGHDT and CDR2 YYEEEE. V dropped 1 base and J dropped 1 base, with 9 bases sitting between them. The CDR3 loop reads CASSLRATSGNTIYF. In nucleotides, the CDR3 is TGTGCCAGCAGCTTGAGGGCAACTTCTGGAAACACCATATATTTT.